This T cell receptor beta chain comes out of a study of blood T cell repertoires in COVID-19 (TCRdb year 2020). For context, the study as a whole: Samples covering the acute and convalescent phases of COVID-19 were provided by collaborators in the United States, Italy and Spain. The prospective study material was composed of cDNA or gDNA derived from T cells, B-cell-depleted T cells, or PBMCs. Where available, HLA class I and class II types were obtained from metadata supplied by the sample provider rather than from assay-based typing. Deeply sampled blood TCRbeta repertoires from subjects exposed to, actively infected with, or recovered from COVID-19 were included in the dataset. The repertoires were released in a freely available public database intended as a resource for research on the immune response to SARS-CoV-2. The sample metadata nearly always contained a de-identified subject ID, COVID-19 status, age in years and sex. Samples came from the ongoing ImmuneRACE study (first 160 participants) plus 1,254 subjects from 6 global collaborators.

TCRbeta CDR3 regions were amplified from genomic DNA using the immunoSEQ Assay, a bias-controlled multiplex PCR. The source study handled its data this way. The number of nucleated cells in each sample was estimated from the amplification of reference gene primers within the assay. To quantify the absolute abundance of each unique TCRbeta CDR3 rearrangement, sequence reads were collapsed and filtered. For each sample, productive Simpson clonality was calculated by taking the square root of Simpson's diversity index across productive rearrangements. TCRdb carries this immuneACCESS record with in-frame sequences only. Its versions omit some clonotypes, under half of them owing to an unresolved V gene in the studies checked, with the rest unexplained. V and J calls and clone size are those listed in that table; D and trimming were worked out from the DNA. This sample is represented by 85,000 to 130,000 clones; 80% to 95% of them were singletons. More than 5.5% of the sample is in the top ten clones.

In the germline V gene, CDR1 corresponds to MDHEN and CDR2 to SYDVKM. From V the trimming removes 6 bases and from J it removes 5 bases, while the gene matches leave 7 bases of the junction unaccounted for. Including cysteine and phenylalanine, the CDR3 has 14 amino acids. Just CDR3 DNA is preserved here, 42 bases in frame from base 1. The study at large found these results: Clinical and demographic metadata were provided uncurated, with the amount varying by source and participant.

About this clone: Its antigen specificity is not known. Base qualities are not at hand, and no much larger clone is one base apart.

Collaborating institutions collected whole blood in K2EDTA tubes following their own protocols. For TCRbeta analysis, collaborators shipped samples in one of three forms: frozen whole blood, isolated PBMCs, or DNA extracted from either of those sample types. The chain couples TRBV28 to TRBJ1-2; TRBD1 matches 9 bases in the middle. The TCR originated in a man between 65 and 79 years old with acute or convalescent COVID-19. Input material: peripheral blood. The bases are TGTGCCAGCAGAACAGGACAGGGGTGGTATGGCTACACCTTC. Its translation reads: CASRTGQGWYGYTF.